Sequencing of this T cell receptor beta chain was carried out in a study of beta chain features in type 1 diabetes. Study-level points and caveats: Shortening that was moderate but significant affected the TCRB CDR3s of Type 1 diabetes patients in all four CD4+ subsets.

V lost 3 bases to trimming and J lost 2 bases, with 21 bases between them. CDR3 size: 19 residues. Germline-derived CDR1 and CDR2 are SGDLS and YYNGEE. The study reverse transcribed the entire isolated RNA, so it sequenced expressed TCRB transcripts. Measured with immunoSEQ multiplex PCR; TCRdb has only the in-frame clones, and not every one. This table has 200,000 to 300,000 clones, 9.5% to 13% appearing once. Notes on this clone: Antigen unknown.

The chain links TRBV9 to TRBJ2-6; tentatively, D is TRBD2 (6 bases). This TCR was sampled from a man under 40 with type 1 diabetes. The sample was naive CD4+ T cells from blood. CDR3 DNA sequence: TGTGCCAGCAGCGGGGGACCGGCAGGGAGGTCCCCTGGGGCCAACGTCCTGACTTTC. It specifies CASSGGPAGRSPGANVLTF.